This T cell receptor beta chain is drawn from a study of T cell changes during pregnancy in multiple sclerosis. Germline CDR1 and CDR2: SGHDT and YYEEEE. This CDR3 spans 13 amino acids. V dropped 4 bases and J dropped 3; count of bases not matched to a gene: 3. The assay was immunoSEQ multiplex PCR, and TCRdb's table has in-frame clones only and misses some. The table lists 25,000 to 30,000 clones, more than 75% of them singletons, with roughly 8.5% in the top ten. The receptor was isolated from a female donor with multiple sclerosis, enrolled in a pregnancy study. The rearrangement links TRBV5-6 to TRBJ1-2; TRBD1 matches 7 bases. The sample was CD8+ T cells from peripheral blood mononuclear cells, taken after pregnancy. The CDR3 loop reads CASSPGQYYGYTF. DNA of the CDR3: TGTGCCAGCAGCCCGGGACAGTACTATGGCTACACCTTC.